A selection of T cell receptor beta chains follows, all from one sample in a study of T cell responses to AZD1222 COVID-19 vaccine. Assay: immunoSEQ multiplex PCR; the TCRdb copy retains only in-frame clones and omits some. Of roughly 260,000 clones listed, 93% were seen once; the top ten hold 0.55%. This specimen consisted of peripheral blood, obtained on day 0 of AZD1222 vaccination. These receptors were obtained from an adult in good health. Both conserved end residues are part of each CDR3.

j_gene	len	v_gene	CDR3aa
TRBJ2-1	14	TRBV30	CAWSKTSESNEQFF
TRBJ2-5	15	TRBV6-2/TRBV6-3	CASSFLTGRGETQYF
TRBJ2-1	14	TRBV6-4	CASSDGLAGDEQFF
TRBJ1-1	14	TRBV15	CATSRGERDTEAFF
TRBJ2-7	12	TRBV14	CASSQAGREQYF
TRBJ1-4	13	TRBV5-4	CASSPTTNEKLFF
TRBJ2-3	18	TRBV4-3	CASSQVYIPSGRGDTQYF
TRBJ1-1	13	TRBV13	CASSPRGRTEAFF
TRBJ1-1	14	TRBV24-1	CATSDPVEGTEAFF
TRBJ1-1	13	TRBV12-3/TRBV12-4	CASSPGPSTEAFF
TRBJ2-7	12	TRBV7-9	CASSPQALEQYF
TRBJ2-7	15	TRBV7-2	CASSLFTSGSYEQYF
TRBJ1-6	17	TRBV27	CASSSRLGRIYNSPLHF
TRBJ1-1	14	TRBV5-4	CASSLHGENTEAFF
TRBJ1-2	14	TRBV7-9	CASSFGDRGYGYTF
TRBJ1-5	11	TRBV5-5	CASGMSQPQHF
TRBJ2-7	13	TRBV7-8	CASSSLRADEQYF
TRBJ2-7	15	TRBV27	CASSLSSGANYEQYF
TRBJ2-5	14	TRBV5-6	CASSPGGLQETQYF
TRBJ1-1	16	TRBV7-6	CASSLGGGIEGTEAFF
TRBJ2-7	12	TRBV2	CASMTGSYEQYF
TRBJ1-2	16	TRBV7-6	CASSLEGTAGLGGYTF
TRBJ1-1	17	TRBV4-2	CASSQDRDRGGNTEAFF
TRBJ2-2	16	TRBV5-4	CASSLELRTGGGELFF
TRBJ2-1	17	TRBV11-2	CASRPLGGGTLYNEQFF
TRBJ2-3	13	TRBV19	CASSIELTDTQYF
TRBJ2-1	15	TRBV2	CASSTLLAGAVEQFF
TRBJ1-1	13	TRBV28	CASSQPGQGEAFF
TRBJ2-1	14	TRBV4-2	CASRGGRGLNEQFF
TRBJ2-7	11	TRBV29-1	CSVVNRDEQYF
TRBJ2-7	22	TRBV14	CASSRGLGPRDFTFLIRYEQYF
TRBJ1-5	15	TRBV15	CATSRDMGSNQPQHF
TRBJ1-1	14	TRBV7-9	CASSSGGVRTEAFF
TRBJ1-2	12	TRBV29-1	CSVEREGNGYTF
TRBJ1-6	15	TRBV14	CASSQQGFGNSPLHF
TRBJ1-1	14	TRBV9	CASSRNRGSTEAFF
TRBJ1-5	12	TRBV19	CASSIGDQPQHF
TRBJ1-5	12	TRBV29-1	CSVGTGGQPQHF
TRBJ2-7	15	TRBV9	CASSVEPTGAYEQYF
TRBJ1-2	14	TRBV7-2	CASSNRGANYGYTF
TRBJ1-2	13	TRBV2	CASSTRGTAGYTF
TRBJ1-5	15	TRBV2	CASRQGLRSNQPQHF
TRBJ2-1	13	TRBV25-1	CASRETAYNEQFF
TRBJ2-7	13	TRBV28	CASSPRRGLEQYF
TRBJ2-2	11	TRBV3-1/TRBV3-2	CASSHSLGLFF
TRBJ2-1	16	TRBV9	CASSVTSEPSYNEQFF
TRBJ2-3	16	TRBV18	CASSPPRASATDTQYF
TRBJ2-1	18	TRBV6-1	CASSEAHFIWGDYNEQFF
TRBJ2-7	14	TRBV7-9	CASSSPGQPYEQYF
TRBJ2-2	16	TRBV9	CASSPPGTGMTGELFF
TRBJ1-1	15	TRBV29-1	CSVRGTVEGNTEAFF
TRBJ1-6	12	TRBV13	CASSLGQQPLHF
TRBJ1-2	12	TRBV28	CASMGSRYGYTF
TRBJ2-7	12	TRBV7-9	CASSTPSGGPYF
TRBJ2-1	15	TRBV6-5	CASRGGPSSYNEQFF